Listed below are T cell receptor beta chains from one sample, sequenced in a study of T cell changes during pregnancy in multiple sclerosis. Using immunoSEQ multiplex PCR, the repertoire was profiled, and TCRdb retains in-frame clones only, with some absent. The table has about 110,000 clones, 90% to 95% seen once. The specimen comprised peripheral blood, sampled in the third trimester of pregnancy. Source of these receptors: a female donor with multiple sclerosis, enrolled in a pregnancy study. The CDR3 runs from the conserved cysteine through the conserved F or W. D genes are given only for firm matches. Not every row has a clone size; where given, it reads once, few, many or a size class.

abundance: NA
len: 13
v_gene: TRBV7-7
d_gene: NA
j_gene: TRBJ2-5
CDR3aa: CASSSTGVRTQYF
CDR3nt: TGTGCCAGCAGCTCAACAGGTGTGCGGACCCAGTACTTC

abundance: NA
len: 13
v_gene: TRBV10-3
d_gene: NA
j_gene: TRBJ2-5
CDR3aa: CAISEGQQETQYF
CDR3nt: TGTGCCATCAGTGAGGGACAACAAGAGACCCAGTACTTC

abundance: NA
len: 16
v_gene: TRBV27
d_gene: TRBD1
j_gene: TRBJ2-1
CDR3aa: CASIQQGTRSYNEQFF
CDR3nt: TGTGCCAGCATCCAACAGGGGACCCGCTCCTACAATGAGCAGTTCTTC

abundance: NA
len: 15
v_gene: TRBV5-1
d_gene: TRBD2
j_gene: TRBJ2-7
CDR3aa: CASSSGLAGLYEQYF
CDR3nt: TGCGCCAGCAGCAGCGGACTAGCGGGATTATACGAGCAGTACTTC

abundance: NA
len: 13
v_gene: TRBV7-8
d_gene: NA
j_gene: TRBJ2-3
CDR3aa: CASSLGGQDTQYF
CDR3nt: TGTGCCAGCAGCTTGGGGGGACAGGATACGCAGTATTTT

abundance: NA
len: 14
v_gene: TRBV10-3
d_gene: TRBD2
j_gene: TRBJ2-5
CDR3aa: CATTGTSGGETQYF
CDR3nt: TGTGCCACCACCGGGACTAGCGGGGGAGAGACCCAGTACTTC

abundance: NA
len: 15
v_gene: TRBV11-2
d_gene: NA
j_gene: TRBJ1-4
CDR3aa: CASSLDTGENEKLFF
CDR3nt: TGTGCCAGCAGCTTAGATACAGGAGAAAATGAAAAACTGTTTTTT

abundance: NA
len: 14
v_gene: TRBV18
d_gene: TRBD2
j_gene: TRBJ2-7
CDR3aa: CASSPSGGANEQYF
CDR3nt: TGTGCCAGCTCACCATCGGGAGGGGCAAACGAGCAGTACTTC

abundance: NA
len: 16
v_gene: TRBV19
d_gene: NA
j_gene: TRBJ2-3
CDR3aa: CASSIDLSGGKDTQYF
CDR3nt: TGTGCCAGTAGTATAGATCTAAGCGGTGGTAAGGATACGCAGTATTTT

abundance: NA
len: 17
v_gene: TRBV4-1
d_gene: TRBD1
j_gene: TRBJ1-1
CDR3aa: CASSHTQGGGFGTEAFF
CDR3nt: TGCGCCAGCAGCCACACACAGGGGGGGGGTTTTGGCACTGAAGCTTTCTTT

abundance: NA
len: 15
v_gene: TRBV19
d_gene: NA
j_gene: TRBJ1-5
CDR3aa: CASSIKGGGNQPQHF
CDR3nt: TGTGCCAGTAGTATAAAGGGAGGGGGCAATCAGCCCCAGCATTTT

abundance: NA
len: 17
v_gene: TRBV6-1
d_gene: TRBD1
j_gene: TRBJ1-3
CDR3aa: CASSVIPGQGAGNTIYF
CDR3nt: TGTGCCAGCAGTGTAATACCGGGACAGGGTGCTGGAAACACCATATATTTT

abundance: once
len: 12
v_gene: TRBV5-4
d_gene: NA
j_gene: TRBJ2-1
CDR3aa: CASSRGYNEQFF
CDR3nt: TGTGCCAGCAGCCGGGGCTACAATGAGCAGTTCTTC

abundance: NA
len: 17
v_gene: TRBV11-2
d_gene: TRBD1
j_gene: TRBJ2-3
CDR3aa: CASSLVGVRGLTDTQYF
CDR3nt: TGTGCCAGCAGCTTAGTGGGTGTCAGGGGGCTCACAGATACGCAGTATTTT

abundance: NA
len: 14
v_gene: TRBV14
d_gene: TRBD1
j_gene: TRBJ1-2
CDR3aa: CASSRQGSHYGYTF
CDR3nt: TGTGCCAGCAGCCGACAGGGATCTCACTATGGCTACACCTTC

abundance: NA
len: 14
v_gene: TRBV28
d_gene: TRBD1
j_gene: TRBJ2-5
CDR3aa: CASSLGQPQETQYF
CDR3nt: TGTGCCAGCAGTTTGGGACAGCCCCAAGAGACCCAGTACTTC

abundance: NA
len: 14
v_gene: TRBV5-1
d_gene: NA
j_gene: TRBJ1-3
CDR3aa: CASSSGYSGNTIYF
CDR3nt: TGCGCCAGCAGCTCGGGTTACTCTGGAAACACCATATATTTT

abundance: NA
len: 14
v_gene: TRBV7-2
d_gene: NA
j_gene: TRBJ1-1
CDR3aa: CASSLGGLNTEAFF
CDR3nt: TGTGCCAGCAGCTTAGGGGGACTAAACACTGAAGCTTTCTTT

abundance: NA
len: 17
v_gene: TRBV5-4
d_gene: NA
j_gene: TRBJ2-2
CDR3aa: CASSSTLWAGNTGELFF
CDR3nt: TGTGCCAGCAGCTCCACCTTATGGGCGGGGAACACCGGGGAGCTGTTTTTT

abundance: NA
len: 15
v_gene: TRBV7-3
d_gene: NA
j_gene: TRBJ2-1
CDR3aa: CASSFGTTSYNEQFF
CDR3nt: TGTGCCAGCAGCTTCGGGACAACGTCATACAATGAGCAGTTCTTC

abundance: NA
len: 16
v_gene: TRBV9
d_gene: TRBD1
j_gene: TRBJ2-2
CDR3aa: CASSVLQGVNTGELFF
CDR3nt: TGTGCCAGCAGCGTGTTACAGGGGGTCAACACCGGGGAGCTGTTTTTT

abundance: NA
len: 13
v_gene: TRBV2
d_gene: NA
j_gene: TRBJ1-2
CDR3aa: CASSLVTGYGYTF
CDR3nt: TGTGCCAGCAGCCTCGTGACGGGCTATGGCTACACCTTC

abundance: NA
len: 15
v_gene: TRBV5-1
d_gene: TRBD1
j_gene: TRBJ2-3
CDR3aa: CASSQRQGGTDTQYF
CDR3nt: TGCGCCAGCAGCCAAAGACAGGGGGGGACAGATACGCAGTATTTT

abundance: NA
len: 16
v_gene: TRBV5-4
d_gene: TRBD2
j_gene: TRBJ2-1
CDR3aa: CASSLEASGGPGEQFF
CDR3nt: TGTGCCAGCAGCTTGGAGGCTAGCGGGGGGCCAGGTGAGCAGTTCTTC

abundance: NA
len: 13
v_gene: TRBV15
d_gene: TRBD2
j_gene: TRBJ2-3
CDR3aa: CATSRVAGGLQYF
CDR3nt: TGTGCCACCAGCAGAGTAGCGGGGGGCCTGCAGTATTTT

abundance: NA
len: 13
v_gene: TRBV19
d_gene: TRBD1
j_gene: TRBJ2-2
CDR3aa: CASSNRGAGELFF
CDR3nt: TGTGCCAGTAGTAACAGGGGTGCCGGGGAGCTGTTTTTT

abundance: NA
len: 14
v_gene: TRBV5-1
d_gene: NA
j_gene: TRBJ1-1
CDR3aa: CASSTTPGVTEAFF
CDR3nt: TGCGCCAGCAGCACGACCCCGGGGGTCACTGAAGCTTTCTTT

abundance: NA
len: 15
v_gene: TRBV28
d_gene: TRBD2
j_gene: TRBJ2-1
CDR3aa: CASRPLAPPYNEQFF
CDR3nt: TGTGCCAGCAGGCCACTAGCGCCCCCCTACAATGAGCAGTTCTTC

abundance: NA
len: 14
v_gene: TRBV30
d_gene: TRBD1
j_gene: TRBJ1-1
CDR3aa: CAWIPMDRDTEAFF
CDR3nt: TGTGCCTGGATCCCTATGGACAGGGATACTGAAGCTTTCTTT

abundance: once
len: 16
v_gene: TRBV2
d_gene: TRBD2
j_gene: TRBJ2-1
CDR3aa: CASSRLAGGAYNEQFF
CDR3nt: TGTGCCAGCAGTCGACTAGCGGGAGGGGCCTACAATGAGCAGTTCTTC

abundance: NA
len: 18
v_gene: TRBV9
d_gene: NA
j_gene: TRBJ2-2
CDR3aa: CASSVERTETRGTGELFF
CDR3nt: TGTGCCAGCAGCGTAGAACGGACCGAAACTCGGGGCACCGGGGAGCTGTTTTTT

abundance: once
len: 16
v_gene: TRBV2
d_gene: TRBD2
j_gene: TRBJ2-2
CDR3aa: CASSGFLAVNTGELFF
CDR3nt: TGTGCCAGCAGTGGGTTCCTAGCGGTGAACACCGGGGAGCTGTTTTTT